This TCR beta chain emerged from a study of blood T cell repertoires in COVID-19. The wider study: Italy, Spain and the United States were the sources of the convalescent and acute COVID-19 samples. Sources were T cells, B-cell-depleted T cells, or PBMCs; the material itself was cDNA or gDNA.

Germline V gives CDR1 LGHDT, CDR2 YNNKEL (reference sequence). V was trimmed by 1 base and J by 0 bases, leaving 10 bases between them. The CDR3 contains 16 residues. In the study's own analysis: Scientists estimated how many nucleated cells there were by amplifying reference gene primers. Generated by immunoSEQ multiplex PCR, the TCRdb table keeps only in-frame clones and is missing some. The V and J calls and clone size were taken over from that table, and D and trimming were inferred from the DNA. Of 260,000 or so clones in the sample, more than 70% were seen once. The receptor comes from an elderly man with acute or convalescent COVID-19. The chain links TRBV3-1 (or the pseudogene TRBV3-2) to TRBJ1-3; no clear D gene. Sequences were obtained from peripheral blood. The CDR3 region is CASSQGMTASGNTIYF. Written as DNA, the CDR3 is TGTGCCAGCAGCCAAGGAATGACTGCCTCTGGAAACACCATATATTTT.